This TCR beta chain comes out of a study of cytomegalovirus exposure and HLA in healthy donors. Background on the study: The same platform was used for the 90 to 150 validation repertoires and the approximately 670 first-cohort repertoires, a later analysis reported. Study-level findings and limits: In vitro experiments confirmed that a few CMV-associated chains were specific for CMV antigens. Investigators reported 150 to 200 TCR beta chains as tied to cytomegalovirus.

Some clones are missing from TCRdb's copy, which holds only in-frame ones; the method was immunoSEQ multiplex PCR. The data show roughly 260,000 clones, around 90% seen once. There are 15 residues in the CDR3. J gave up 2 bases and V 5 bases, and 5 bases lay outside the gene matches. In germline, CDR1 is SEHNR, CDR2 FQNEAQ (reference sequence). On this clone: The antigen is not known.

The TCR comes from a woman under 30 in good health and CMV-seronegative. V usage is TRBV7-9 and J usage is TRBJ2-2, with 7 positions matching TRBD1. Specimen: PBMCs. The CDR3 loop is CASSDRDSNTGELFF. In nucleotides, the CDR3 is TGTGCCAGCAGCGACCGGGACAGTAACACCGGGGAGCTGTTTTTT.